A selection of T cell receptor beta chains follows, all from one sample in a study. TCRdb ran MiXCR on the RT-PCR reads and lists one entry per CDR3 protein. This table has hundreds of thousands of distinct CDR3 sequences, approximately 15% appearing once. The material sequenced was memory CD4+ T cells from blood. These receptors were collected from a female donor in good health, serving as a healthy control. The CDR3 runs from the conserved cysteine through the conserved F or W. A D gene is named only where the DNA matches it firmly. Clone size appears in some rows only: once, few, many, or a class for an expanded clone.

>TRBJ1-3|TRBV4-1|-|-
CASSQDNFGNTIYF
TGCGCCAGCAGCCAAGACAACTTTGGAAACACCATATATTTT
>TRBJ1-2|TRBV12-3/TRBV12-4|TRBD1|-
CASRDPGQGGYGYTF
TGTGCCAGCAGAGATCCGGGACAGGGTGGCTATGGCTACACCTTC
>TRBJ2-7|TRBV5-1|-|-
CASSLDLGLGEQYF
TGCGCCAGCAGCTTGGACTTGGGACTCGGCGAGCAGTACTTC
>TRBJ1-1|TRBV19|-|few
CASSPDGTNTEAFF
TGTGCCAGTAGTCCGGACGGCACGAACACTGAAGCTTTCTTT
>TRBJ2-1|TRBV5-1|-|-
CASSLVQRSYNEQFF
TGCGCCAGCAGCTTGGTCCAGCGGAGCTACAATGAGCAGTTCTTC
>TRBJ2-3|TRBV19|-|-
CASKEVFSTDTQYF
TGTGCCAGTAAGGAGGTTTTCAGCACAGATACGCAGTATTTT
>TRBJ2-5|TRBV5-1|-|many
CASSLGGAQETQYF
TGTGCCAGCAGTCTGGGGGGAGCCCAAGAGACCCAGTACTTC
>TRBJ2-3|TRBV5-6|-|many
CASSFTRTDTQYF
TGTGCCAGCAGCTTTACCCGGACAGATACGCAGTATTTT
>TRBJ1-1|TRBV25-1|-|once
CASSDLGLGEAFF
TGTGCCAGCAGTGATTTGGGGCTTGGTGAAGCTTTCTTT
>TRBJ2-7|TRBV21-1|-|-
CASSKGDDEQYF
TGTGCCAGCAGCAAAGGAGACGACGAGCAGTACTTC
>TRBJ1-4|TRBV20-1|-|-
CSAGPGGNEKLFF
TGCAGTGCTGGGCCTGGGGGAAATGAAAAACTGTTTTTT
>TRBJ2-3|TRBV20-1|TRBD2|many
CSTPPTSGGIDTQYF
TGCAGTACCCCCCCGACTAGCGGGGGAATAGATACGCAGTATTTT
>TRBJ2-7|TRBV11-2|TRBD2|-
CASSLELAGKYEQYF
TGTGCCAGCAGCTTAGAACTAGCGGGGAAATACGAGCAGTACTTC
>TRBJ2-7|TRBV7-2|-|many
CASSLIQGRGYEQYF
TGTGCCAGCAGCCTGATACAGGGTAGGGGCTACGAGCAGTACTTC
>TRBJ2-7|TRBV2|-|few
CASNPTVSTYEQYF
TGTGCCAGCAACCCGACAGTTTCTACCTACGAGCAGTACTTC
>TRBJ2-7|TRBV9|-|few
CASSPQSRDFGYEQYF
TGTGCCAGCAGCCCTCAGTCCCGGGACTTTGGGTACGAGCAGTACTTC
>TRBJ2-5|TRBV20-1|TRBD2|-
CSARGGVTAQYF
TGCAGTGCTAGGGGAGGGGTGACGGCCCAGTACTTC
>TRBJ2-5|TRBV7-9|TRBD2|many
CASSRGLAGQETQYF
TGTGCCAGCAGCCGCGGACTAGCGGGACAAGAGACCCAGTACTTC
>TRBJ2-1|TRBV7-9|-|-
CASSLSDGSYNEQFF
TGTGCCAGCAGCCTTTCGGACGGATCCTACAATGAGCAGTTCTTC
>TRBJ2-7|TRBV7-6|-|few
CASSQAPGSYEQYF
TGTGCCAGCAGCCAAGCCCCAGGCTCCTACGAGCAGTACTTC
>TRBJ2-3|TRBV15|-|-
CATSRDWGTTDTQYF
TGTGCCACCAGCAGAGATTGGGGGACCACAGATACGCAGTATTTT
>TRBJ2-7|TRBV20-1|TRBD2|few
CSAPGGSGGWYEQYF
TGCAGTGCCCCGGGGGGGTCTGGGGGGTGGTACGAGCAGTACTTC